What follows are 11 T cell receptor beta chains derived from one specimen sequenced in a study of control samples from healthy donors and cancer patients. The table came from immunoSEQ multiplex PCR; TCRdb's copy has only in-frame clones and leaves some out. The table has fewer than 200,000 clones, around 88% seen once. Sequences were obtained from blood. The receptors derive from a woman aged 30 to 39 in good health.

This chain uses TRBV9 with TRBJ1-5; possibly TRBD1 for D (6 bases). CDR1 is SGDLS and CDR2 is YYNGEE in the germline V gene. The CDR3 has 14 amino acids. The ends were cut back, 0 bases at V and 6 bases at J, with 10 bases in the middle. CDR3: CASSVAGVGQPQHF. The CDR3 coding sequence is TGTGCCAGCAGCGTAGCAGGGGTTGGTCAGCCCCAGCATTTT.

This chain connects TRBV3-1 (or the pseudogene TRBV3-2) to TRBJ2-2, with D tentatively TRBD2 (5 bases). Trimming left V 0 bases short and J 3 bases short, with 11 bases between. Germline values: CDR1 LGHDT, CDR2 YNNKEL (reference sequence). This CDR3 is built from 16 residues. CDR3 coding DNA: TGTGCCAGCAGCCAAGACCCGGTACTAGACACCGGGGAGCTGTTTTTT. This translates into CASSQDPVLDTGELFF.

This chain joins TRBV2 and TRBJ2-5; weak D call: TRBD2 (5 bases). This CDR3 has 16 amino acids. Trimming removed 0 bases from V and 2 bases from J, with 13 bases in between. Germline assignment: CDR1 SNHLY and CDR2 FYNNEI. The CDR3 spells CASSEAQRIKQETQYF. The CDR3 DNA reads TGTGCCAGCAGTGAAGCCCAGCGGATAAAACAAGAGACCCAGTACTTC.

This clone has a single count. This chain joins TRBV3-1 (or the pseudogene TRBV3-2) and TRBJ2-7, with D hard to call. Germline V gene data show CDR1 as LGHDT and CDR2 as YNNKEL (reference sequence). Trimming left V 5 bases short and J 4 bases short, with 3 bases between. The CDR3 totals 10 residues. CDR3 protein: CASSSYEQYV. CDR3 coding DNA: TGTGCCAGCAGCTCTTACGAGCAGTACGTC.

This sequence joins TRBV6-5 and TRBJ2-1; 7 nucleotides line up with TRBD1. Germline V gene data show CDR1 as MNHEY and CDR2 as SVGAGI. The V gene end was trimmed by 4 bases and the J gene end by 7 bases; junction bases not matched to a gene: 13. The CDR3 covers 16 residues. In nucleotides, the CDR3 is TGTGCCAGCAGTTCCCCCGGGGCAGGGGGTCAGAATGAGCAGTTCTTC. It translates to CASSSPGAGGQNEQFF.

The gene calls are TRBV14 and TRBJ2-3, with D uncertain. The V gene's germline CDR1 is SGHDN and CDR2 FVKESK. The CDR3 runs to 16 residues. The V end lost 1 base, the J end lost 4 bases, and 15 bases lay between the germline ends. CDR3 residues: CASSQVLGRSADTQYF. DNA for the CDR3: TGTGCCAGCAGCCAAGTATTAGGCAGATCAGCAGATACGCAGTATTTT.

The chain joins TRBV7-2 to TRBJ2-3; the D gene is possibly TRBD2 (5 bases). Trimming removed 1 base at V and 2 bases at J, with 13 bases between. The CDR3 runs 16 residues. Germline CDR1 and CDR2: SGHTA and FQGNSA. The CDR3, as DNA: TGTGCCAGCAGCTTAGAAGGCAAGCGGCTCACAGATACGCAGTATTTT. The encoded protein is CASSLEGKRLTDTQYF. Together with reference TRBV7-2 and TRBJ2-3, the CDR3 gives the full variable domain: GAGVSQSPSNKVTEKGKDVELRCDPISGHTALYWYRQSLGQGLEFLIYFQGNSAPDKSGLPSDRFSAERTGGSVSTLTIQRTQQEDSAVYLCASSLEGKRLTDTQYFGPGTRLTVL.

The chain combines TRBV13 with TRBJ2-2, with D perhaps given as TRBD1 or TRBD2 (5 bases each). Trimming removed 4 bases from V and 5 bases from J, with 8 bases in between. Germline V gene sequence: CDR1 PRHDT, CDR2 FYEKMQ (reference sequence). This CDR3 contains 13 residues. The CDR3 reads CASSSGPTGELFF. Written as DNA, the CDR3 is TGTGCCAGCAGCTCGGGACCAACCGGGGAGCTGTTTTTT.

The V and J genes are TRBV4-1 and TRBJ2-1; D possibly corresponds to TRBD2 (5 bases). V lost 4 bases and J lost 5, with 15 bases in between. CDR1 MGHRA and CDR2 YSYEKL come from the germline V gene. There are 15 residues in the CDR3. The chain's CDR3 is CASSLQADLNNEQFF. DNA of the CDR3: TGCGCCAGCAGCCTACAAGCGGACCTAAACAATGAGCAGTTCTTC.

The chain is built from TRBV19 and TRBJ2-3, with D perhaps TRBD1 (5 bases). The germline V and J ends were trimmed by 7 bases and 0 bases, with 11 bases remaining between them. The CDR3 contains 14 residues. CDR1 is LNHDA, CDR2 SQIVND, per germline (reference sequence). CDR3 in amino acids: CASMRTFSTDTQYF. DNA of the CDR3: TGTGCCAGTATGCGGACATTTAGCACAGATACGCAGTATTTT.

The rearrangement uses TRBV29-1 and TRBJ2-7, with 14 bases that match TRBD2. The CDR3 length is 15 residues. The J segment lost 6 bases and the V segment lost 4 bases, leaving 8 bases of the junction unmatched. Germline V gives CDR1 SQVTM, CDR2 ANQGSEA. The CDR3 nucleotides are TGCAGCGTTGCGACTAGCGGGAGGGCACAGGGCGAGCAGTACTTC. Residues: CSVATSGRAQGEQYF.